This T cell receptor (beta chain) was sequenced during a study of blood T cell repertoires in COVID-19. Measured with immunoSEQ multiplex PCR; TCRdb has only the in-frame clones, and not every one. The profile shows about 69,000 clones, nearly 80% of them singletons. This clone was detected only once. Per germline, CDR1 MNHEY and CDR2 SVGAGI. The V gene lost 6 bases and the J gene lost 0 bases, with 4 bases spanning the gap. CDR3 length equals 12 residues. Sequenced sample: peripheral blood. The V and J genes are TRBV6-5 and TRBJ2-3; no reliable D call. This clonotype originated in a human donor in a cohort sampled during active COVID-19. The CDR3: CASSLSTDTQYF. As DNA, the CDR3 is TGTGCCAGCAGCCTTAGCACAGATACGCAGTATTTT.